One sample yielded the 32 T cell receptor beta chains listed below, sequenced in a study of monozygotic twins with inflammatory bowel disease. TCRdb reprocessed the 5' RACE reads, keeping one entry per CDR3 protein, no DNA. The listing contains just over 300,000 distinct CDR3 sequences. Sequencing was done on a sample of blood. Receptor source: a human donor with ulcerative colitis or Crohn's disease, or a healthy co-twin of an affected twin (not recorded which).

This chain uses TRBV7-9 with TRBJ2-5. The germline gives CDR1 SEHNR, CDR2 FQNEAQ (reference sequence). This CDR3 has 15 amino acids. The CDR3 region is CASSLGLGSQETQYF.

The chain couples TRBV27 to TRBJ1-2; TCRdb's D gene call, TRBD1, goes unchecked for lack of DNA. The CDR3 spans 16 residues. From germline, CDR1 is MNHEY and CDR2 SMNVEV (reference sequence). This chain's CDR3 is CASSPLRQETNYGYTF.

The V call is TRBV7-6, the J call TRBJ1-1; the D call of TRBD1 rests on TCRdb alone, since no DNA is present to check it. The CDR3 extends over 15 amino acids. The V gene's germline CDR1 is SGHVS and CDR2 FNYEAQ. The CDR3: CASSFSGVGNTEAFF.

The J gene is TRBJ2-1, the V gene TRBV24-1; the D call from TCRdb, TRBD1, cannot be confirmed without DNA. The CDR3 extends over 18 amino acids. The germline V gene encodes CDR1 KGHDR and CDR2 SFDVKD. The chain's CDR3 is CATSIETGSGAVGNEQFF.

The J gene is TRBJ2-7, the V gene TRBV29-1; there is no DNA to check the TCRdb D call of TRBD1. This CDR3 is built from 13 residues. Germline CDR1 is SQVTM and CDR2 is ANQGSEA. This CDR3 reads CSVEGGKGGEQYF.

CDR3 residues: CATSDLASESSYNEQFF. The chain has TRBV24-1 and TRBJ2-1; the D call from TCRdb, TRBD2, cannot be confirmed without DNA. CDR3 length: 17 amino acids. CDR1 KGHDR and CDR2 SFDVKD come from the germline V gene.

The J gene is TRBJ2-1, the V gene TRBV6-2 or TRBV6-3; with no DNA, the TCRdb D assignment of TRBD1 cannot be verified. This CDR3 has 17 residues. The germline CDR1 and CDR2 sequences are MNHEY and SVGEGT. This CDR3 is CASSYSPPSGIYNEQFF.

This chain joins TRBV6-2 or TRBV6-3 and TRBJ2-2; the D gene TCRdb calls, TRBD1, cannot be checked with no DNA. The CDR3 is 15 amino acids. Germline lookup yields CDR1 MNHEY and CDR2 SVGEGT. The CDR3 protein is CASNPGQGAPGSCFF.

The CDR3 sequence is CASKVGTTTTDTQYF. The gene calls are TRBV2 and TRBJ2-3; with no DNA, the TCRdb D assignment of TRBD2 cannot be verified. This CDR3 contains 15 residues. Per the germline V gene, CDR1 is SNHLY and CDR2 is FYNNEI.

This chain links TRBV9 with TRBJ2-2; TCRdb picks TRBD2, but there is no DNA to check that call. CDR1 is SGDLS, CDR2 YYNGEE, per germline. CDR3 length: 17 residues. CDR3 in amino acids: CASSVSWAGGPSGELFF.

The chain couples TRBV2 to TRBJ2-7; no DNA is available, so the TRBD2 call from TCRdb remains unchecked. CDR3 length: 15 amino acids. Germline CDR1 and CDR2: SNHLY and FYNNEI. CDR3 sequence: CASTGTSGSAYEQYF.

The V gene is TRBV20-1, the J gene TRBJ1-1; lacking DNA, the TRBD1 call made by TCRdb goes unchecked. This CDR3 spans 13 amino acids. CDR1 and CDR2 from the germline V gene are DFQATT and SNEGSKA (reference sequence). The CDR3 region is CSARPWEYTEAFF.

J is TRBJ2-4 and V is TRBV7-9. Per the germline V gene, CDR1 is SEHNR and CDR2 is FQNEAQ (reference sequence). CDR3 length: 13 residues. This CDR3 reads CASSKGAKNIQYF.

This chain links TRBV7-9 with TRBJ1-5. Germline CDR1 SEHNR, CDR2 FQNEAQ (reference sequence). This CDR3 has 14 residues. The chain's CDR3 is CASSRSGTNQPQHF.

The chain uses TRBV7-8 and TRBJ1-5; with no DNA, the TCRdb D assignment of TRBD1 cannot be verified. The CDR3 runs to 14 residues. The germline CDR1 and CDR2 sequences are SGHVS and FQNEAQ. CDR3 in amino acids: CASSGYRVAGPQHF.

V usage is TRBV12-3 or TRBV12-4 and J usage is TRBJ2-5. This CDR3 has 12 residues. The CDR3 protein is CASTIKQETQYF.

This chain connects TRBV11-2 to TRBJ2-2; lacking DNA, the TRBD2 call made by TCRdb goes unchecked. This CDR3 has 17 amino acids. The germline gives CDR1 SGHAT, CDR2 FQNNGV. The CDR3 sequence: CASSLDVVGLVSGELFF.

The rearrangement joins TRBV7-2 to TRBJ1-2. There are 15 residues in the CDR3. Germline V CDR1 and CDR2: SGHTA, FQGNSA. The CDR3 protein is CASSLEEWSSYGYTF.

The chain links TRBV13 to TRBJ2-1; the TCRdb call, TRBD1, lacks DNA for checking. The germline gives CDR1 PRHDT, CDR2 FYEKMQ (reference sequence). This CDR3 is 14 amino acids long. CDR3 sequence reads: CASVGGNSYNEQFF.

This chain connects TRBV13 to TRBJ2-5; TCRdb's D call, TRBD1, is unchecked because there is no DNA. Germline CDR1 PRHDT, CDR2 FYEKMQ (reference sequence). The CDR3 loop spans 17 amino acids. The CDR3 region is CASSLITGKNRPETQYF.

The chain combines TRBV4-2 with TRBJ2-1; with no DNA, the TCRdb D assignment of TRBD2 cannot be verified. Per the germline V gene, CDR1 is LGHNA and CDR2 is YNFKEQ. This CDR3 is 15 amino acids long. The CDR3 sequence: CASQSGTQSYNEQFF.

The rearrangement links TRBV12-3 or TRBV12-4 to TRBJ1-2. The CDR3 sequence is 14 residues long. This CDR3 is CASSLAGLDYGYTF.

The chain is built from TRBV4-3 and TRBJ2-7. The CDR3 sequence is 15 residues long. Germline CDR1 LGHNA, CDR2 YSLEER. The CDR3 spells CASSQEVSGTPAQYF.

The CDR3 reads CASSLMGPGNTIYF. The chain joins TRBV5-5 to TRBJ1-3. This CDR3 contains 14 residues. The V gene's germline CDR1 is SGHKS and CDR2 YYEKEE (reference sequence).

The chain recombines TRBV2 with TRBJ1-4. Germline V gene data show CDR1 as SNHLY and CDR2 as FYNNEI. The CDR3 is 15 residues long. CDR3 protein: CASSEAGVSTEKLFF.

The chain combines TRBV6-1 with TRBJ2-5. In germline, CDR1 is MNHNS, CDR2 SASEGT. CDR3 size: 15 residues. CDR3 region: CASSEISGVSKTQYF.

The chain recombines TRBV24-1 with TRBJ2-2; there is no DNA to check the TCRdb D call of TRBD1. Germline V gene sequence: CDR1 KGHDR, CDR2 SFDVKD. The CDR3 totals 15 residues. CDR3 amino acids: CATRIGTGYTGELFF.

The J gene is TRBJ2-7, the V gene TRBV9; TCRdb gives TRBD2 as the D gene, but with no DNA this cannot be confirmed. The CDR3 has 15 residues. CDR1 and CDR2 (germline): SGDLS, YYNGEE. The chain's CDR3 is CASSTGLAGVYEQYF.

This rearrangement joins TRBV12-3 or TRBV12-4 to TRBJ2-5; TCRdb's D gene call, TRBD2, goes unchecked for lack of DNA. The CDR3 runs 13 residues. The CDR3 loop is CASSLSGKETQYF.

V gene TRBV7-9 combines with J gene TRBJ2-3; checking the TCRdb D call of TRBD1 is not possible without DNA. The CDR3 is made up of 16 amino acids. The germline V gene encodes CDR1 SEHNR and CDR2 FQNEAQ (reference sequence). The CDR3 sequence is CASSFGGARMSDTQYF. The full variable domain, completed using reference TRBV7-9 and TRBJ2-3, is DTGVSQNPRHKITKRGQNVTFRCDPISEHNRLYWYRQTLGQGPEFLTYFQNEAQLEKSRLLSDRFSAERPKGSFSTLEIQRTEQGDSAMYLCASSFGGARMSDTQYFGPGTRLTVL.

The gene calls are TRBV7-2 and TRBJ2-2; the TCRdb D gene call, TRBD1, has no DNA to confirm it. Germline V gene sequence: CDR1 SGHTA, CDR2 FQGNSA. CDR3 length equals 14 residues. The chain's CDR3 is CASSTRQGPGELFF.

The chain joins TRBV28 to TRBJ1-1. Germline-derived CDR1 and CDR2 are MDHEN and SYDVKM. The length of the CDR3 is 14 residues. CDR3 region: CASSLSGLNTEAFF.